Below are 18 T cell receptor beta chains sequenced from a single sample in a study of technical replicates of blood from several donors. Method: immunoSEQ multiplex PCR; TCRdb's copy keeps in-frame clones and lacks some. In the table there are 75,000 to 85,000 clones, 81% of which are singletons. The sample was PBMCs. These receptors were obtained from a human donor in good health. Some clones in this sample may be carry-over from other donors' samples.

This rearrangement joins TRBV18 to TRBJ2-5, with D maybe TRBD1 (6 bases). The V end was cut by 3 bases, the J end by 4 bases, with 12 bases between. CDR3 length equals 14 residues. Germline V gene data show CDR1 as KGHSH and CDR2 as LQKENI. This chain's CDR3 is CASSPTDRRETQYF. CDR3 DNA: TGTGCCAGCTCACCGACCGACAGGCGAGAGACCCAGTACTTC.

The chain links TRBV7-9 to TRBJ1-4; unclear D gene. V lost 5 bases, J lost 4 bases, and 8 bases lay in between. The CDR3 contains 13 residues. Germline CDR1 reads SEHNR; CDR2 reads FQNEAQ (reference sequence). As DNA, the CDR3 is TGTGCCAGCAGCCCTCTCGGTAATGAAAAACTGTTTTTT. It codes for CASSPLGNEKLFF.

The chain combines TRBV29-1 with TRBJ2-1; 9 nucleotides match TRBD1. Germline CDR1 SQVTM, CDR2 ANQGSEA. The ends lost 3 bases at V and 7 bases at J; junction bases unmatched: 7. The CDR3 consists of 14 residues. For the CDR3, the DNA is TGCAGCGTTGAGGGACAGGGTGCGAGTAATGAGCAGTTCTTC. This encodes CSVEGQGASNEQFF.

The chain employs TRBV18 and TRBJ1-6; 7 bases map to TRBD1. The germline CDR1 and CDR2 sequences are KGHSH and LQKENI. After removal of 6 bases from V and 0 bases from J, the junction contained 11 bases not matched to a gene. This CDR3 has 18 residues. CDR3 protein: CASSPVDRASSYNSPLHF. CDR3 in DNA: TGTGCCAGCTCCCCCGTCGACAGGGCAAGCTCCTATAATTCACCCCTCCACTTT.

The chain combines TRBV6-5 with TRBJ2-7, with TRBD2 matching 8 bases. J was trimmed by 2 bases and V by 2 bases; bases with no gene match: 8. CDR1 is MNHEY and CDR2 is SVGAGI in the germline V gene. This CDR3 has 16 amino acids. In DNA form, the CDR3 reads TGTGCCAGCAGTTACGACGGGATAGCGGGACCCTACGAGCAGTACTTC. The encoded protein is CASSYDGIAGPYEQYF.

This chain uses TRBV4-1 with TRBJ2-3; D call uncertain. Germline values: CDR1 MGHRA, CDR2 YSYEKL. Trimming cost V 1 base and J 4 bases, with 9 bases left between them. The CDR3 length is 14 residues. CDR3 sequence reads: CASSQVGDSDTQYF. The CDR3 DNA reads TGCGCCAGCAGCCAAGTCGGCGACTCAGATACGCAGTATTTT.

V is TRBV4-1 and J is TRBJ2-7; D remains unclear. Looked up from germline, CDR1 is MGHRA and CDR2 is YSYEKL. The CDR3 is 12 amino acids. V lost 4 bases and J 3 bases, leaving 7 bases between the germline ends. DNA for the CDR3: TGCGCCAGCAGCCTAGACGGCTACGAGCAGTACTTC. Its translation: CASSLDGYEQYF.

This chain uses TRBV27 with TRBJ1-1; D is uncertain. The V and J ends lost 8 bases and 3 bases respectively, with 19 bases between them. CDR3 length equals 15 residues. Germline CDR1 is MNHEY and CDR2 is SMNVEV (reference sequence). CDR3 nucleotides: TGTGCCAGCCGGTTGGGAGGGATGGTTGACACTGAAGCTTTCTTT. It codes for CASRLGGMVDTEAFF.

The chain couples TRBV7-9 to TRBJ2-1; D is undetermined. This CDR3 contains 13 residues. Germline assignment: CDR1 SEHNR and CDR2 FQNEAQ (reference sequence). Trimming removed 1 base at V and 4 bases at J, with 5 bases between. The CDR3, as DNA: TGTGCCAGCAGCTTAGTCCCTTACAATGAGCAGTTCTTC. It codes for CASSLVPYNEQFF.

The rearrangement links TRBV29-1 to TRBJ1-3; D is perhaps TRBD1 (5 bases). V lost 2 bases to trimming and J lost 4 bases, with 9 bases between them. CDR1 is SQVTM, CDR2 ANQGSEA, per germline. This CDR3 comprises 13 residues. CDR3 sequence: CSVESDRGNTIYF. For the CDR3, the DNA is TGCAGCGTTGAATCCGACAGAGGAAACACCATATATTTT.

This clone is a singleton in its sample. This sequence joins TRBV15 and TRBJ1-5, with 7 bases fitting TRBD1. The CDR3 extends over 16 amino acids. From germline, CDR1 is LNHNV and CDR2 YYDKDF (reference sequence). The V and J ends lost 0 bases and 3 bases, in that order; junction bases with no gene match: 5. The CDR3 region is CATSRDAGGYNQPQHF. The CDR3 nucleotides read TGTGCCACCAGCAGAGATGCAGGGGGATACAATCAGCCCCAGCATTTT.

The chain couples TRBV4-3 to TRBJ2-1; 9 bases are shared with TRBD1. Germline V gives CDR1 LGHNA, CDR2 YSLEER. With V trimmed by 3 bases and J by 6 bases, 3 bases remained unmatched. The CDR3 is 14 amino acids. In DNA form, the CDR3 reads TGCGCCAGCAGCCAGACAGGGGGAAGCAATGAGCAGTTCTTC. As protein: CASSQTGGSNEQFF.

The rearrangement joins TRBV13 to TRBJ2-7, with D perhaps matching TRBD1 (6 bases). CDR1 PRHDT and CDR2 FYEKMQ come from the germline V gene (reference sequence). Trimming removed 5 bases at V and 0 bases at J, with 14 bases between. This CDR3 is 15 amino acids long. CDR3 nucleotide sequence: TGTGCCAGCAGCGAAGGTCCAGGGGCCTCCTACGAGCAGTACTTC. Amino acids: CASSEGPGASYEQYF.

About this clone: Compared with germline, one end of the junction differs, possibly owing to a read error. The chain recombines TRBV19 with TRBJ2-7; a weak D match, TRBD1 (6 bases). Germline CDR1 reads LNHDA; CDR2 reads SQIVND (reference sequence). This CDR3 is built from 14 residues. CDR3 loop: CASVAGRGSYERYF. The DNA of the CDR3 is TGTGCCAGCGTGGCCGGCAGGGGTTCCTACGAGCGGTACTTC. The whole variable domain, remainder taken from reference TRBV19 and TRBJ2-7, is DGGITQSPKYLFRKEGQNVTLSCEQNLNHDAMYWYRQDPGQGLRLIYYSQIVNDFQKGDIAEGYSVSREKKESFPLTVTSAQKNPTAFYLCASVAGRGSYERYFGPGTRLTVT.

The CDR3 nucleotides read TGTGCCAGCAGCGCGGCACAGGGGCGGACTGAAGCTTTCTTT. It translates to CASSAAQGRTEAFF. This chain uses TRBV6-5 with TRBJ1-1; 7 nucleotides agree with TRBD1. CDR1 is MNHEY, CDR2 SVGAGI, per germline. The CDR3 covers 14 residues. J gave up 5 bases and V 6 bases, and 9 bases lay outside the gene matches.

The chain combines TRBV4-1 with TRBJ2-5; 8 nucleotides match TRBD2. The CDR3 spans 17 residues. The V gene end was trimmed by 0 bases and the J gene end by 0 bases; junction bases not matched to a gene: 6. Germline V gene data show CDR1 as MGHRA and CDR2 as YSYEKL. The CDR3 bases are TGCGCCAGCAGCCAAGATCGGCGGGGGGCGTACCAAGAGACCCAGTACTTC. As protein: CASSQDRRGAYQETQYF.

This chain connects TRBV6-5 to TRBJ2-3, with D possibly being TRBD1 (5 bases). The V end lost 0 bases, the J end lost 2 bases, and 12 bases lay between the germline ends. The CDR3 contains 16 residues. CDR1 is MNHEY, CDR2 SVGAGI, per germline. The CDR3 loop reads CASSYSIMGHTDTQYF. CDR3 DNA sequence: TGTGCCAGCAGTTACTCGATTATGGGGCACACAGATACGCAGTATTTT.

The chain joins TRBV9 to TRBJ2-3; D is unresolved. V was pared by 0 bases and J by 2 bases, with 10 bases between. CDR3 length equals 15 residues. The germline V gene encodes CDR1 SGDLS and CDR2 YYNGEE. Here the CDR3 DNA reads TGTGCCAGCAGCGTAGCTGACACGTCCACAGATACGCAGTATTTT. Amino acid sequence: CASSVADTSTDTQYF.